This T cell receptor beta chain was identified in a study of shared clonotypes between healthy human individuals. The study, taken as a whole, reports: With a handful of donors compared, around 4.7% of naive CD4 clonotypes were shared. Relative to memory subsets, naive subsets generally showed larger estimated richness.

In the authors' workflow: ImmunoSEQ junction-only sequences lacked quality scores, so their filtering differed. Generated by immunoSEQ multiplex PCR, the TCRdb table keeps only in-frame clones and is missing some. D and trimming come from the DNA, and the V and J calls and clone size come from that table. The sample has millions of clones, roughly 92% seen once; the top ten hold roughly 0.15%. With 0 bases removed from V and 8 bases from J, the gap between germline ends came to 10 bases. The CDR3 is 14 residues long. Germline-derived CDR1 and CDR2 are MGHRA and YSYEKL. About this clone: What it recognizes is unknown.

The sample was naive CD4+ T cells sorted from blood. This sample's subset: CD45RA+ positively selected. V is TRBV4-1 and J is TRBJ1-4; D is unresolved. This receptor was obtained from a man younger than 35 in good health. The DNA for the CDR3 is TGCGCCAGCAGCCAAGAGGGCAGCGGGGAAAAACTGTTTTTT. As protein: CASSQEGSGEKLFF.